What follows are 30 T cell receptor beta chains derived from one specimen sequenced in a study of T cells in localized non-small cell lung cancer. TCRdb keeps only in-frame clones here, not all; method: immunoSEQ multiplex PCR. There are roughly 30,000 clones in the sample; more than 85% occur only once, and about 28% lies in the top ten. This material consisted of peripheral blood, taken before any cancer treatment. These receptor sequences come from a female donor at least 60 years old with stage I lung adenocarcinoma.

This clone appeared a single time. The chain uses TRBV7-9 and TRBJ2-5; perhaps TRBD1 as D (5 bases). CDR3 length: 14 amino acids. Trimming removed 1 base at V and 5 bases at J, with 11 bases between. The germline gives CDR1 SEHNR, CDR2 FQNEAQ (reference sequence). CDR3 sequence (DNA): TGTGCCAGCAGCTTAGAGGGGCCAGGGGAGACCCAGTACTTC. Residues: CASSLEGPGETQYF. The whole variable domain, filled in from reference TRBV7-9 and TRBJ2-5, reads DTGVSQNPRHKITKRGQNVTFRCDPISEHNRLYWYRQTLGQGPEFLTYFQNEAQLEKSRLLSDRFSAERPKGSFSTLEIQRTEQGDSAMYLCASSLEGPGETQYFGPGTRLLVL.

The V gene is TRBV30, the J gene TRBJ2-1; tentatively, D is TRBD1 or TRBD2 (5 bases each). CDR1 and CDR2 from the germline V gene are GTSNPN and SVGIG (reference sequence). Trimming took 5 bases from V and 8 from J, leaving 10 bases between them. The CDR3 has 11 amino acids. CDR3 region: CAWEQEDEQFF. The DNA of the CDR3 is TGTGCCTGGGAACAGGAGGATGAGCAGTTCTTC.

V and J are TRBV2 and TRBJ1-2; no firm D call. Germline assignment: CDR1 SNHLY and CDR2 FYNNEI. The CDR3 sequence is 12 residues long. Between the trimmed V and J ends, which lost 6 bases and 6 bases, there was a span of 11 bases. The CDR3 loop is CASSLNGNGYTF. CDR3 bases: TGTGCCAGCAGCCTCAATGGGAATGGCTACACCTTC.

The rearrangement uses TRBV18 and TRBJ1-5, with D hard to call. The germline gives CDR1 KGHSH, CDR2 LQKENI. Between the trimmed V and J ends, which lost 2 bases and 4 bases, there was a span of 9 bases. The CDR3 length is 14 residues. This CDR3 is CASSPDRVNQPQHF. The CDR3, as DNA: TGTGCCAGCTCACCAGACCGGGTGAATCAGCCCCAGCATTTT.

This chain links TRBV7-2 with TRBJ1-5; 7 bases align to TRBD1. Germline V gene sequence: CDR1 SGHTA, CDR2 FQGNSA. V shed 2 bases, J shed 4 bases, and the junction held 5 bases outside the gene matches. The CDR3 totals 15 residues. The CDR3 DNA reads as TGTGCCAGCAGCTTACAGGGGGGTGGGAATCAGCCCCAGCATTTT. It encodes CASSLQGGGNQPQHF.

V usage is TRBV28 and J usage is TRBJ2-2, with D unresolved. Per germline, CDR1 MDHEN and CDR2 SYDVKM. The CDR3 sequence is 11 residues long. V gave up 5 bases and J gave up 8 bases, with 6 bases separating them. The CDR3 protein is CASSNRGELFF. The CDR3 DNA reads as TGTGCCAGCAGTAATAGAGGGGAGCTGTTTTTT.

The chain couples TRBV29-1 to TRBJ2-1; D is perhaps TRBD2 (6 bases). Germline V gene data show CDR1 as SQVTM and CDR2 as ANQGSEA. Between the trimmed V and J ends, which lost 1 base and 4 bases, there was a span of 11 bases. The length of the CDR3 is 14 residues. CDR3 coding DNA: TGCAGCGTTGAAGGGGTTGGGGGGTACAATGAGCAGTTCTTC. Translating gives CSVEGVGGYNEQFF.

The V and J genes are TRBV11-3 and TRBJ2-5; perhaps TRBD2 as D (6 bases). This CDR3 has 13 residues. Trimming stripped 5 bases from V and 5 bases from J, with 12 bases between. Germline V gene lookup returns CDR1 SGHNT and CDR2 YENEEA. The CDR3 protein is CASSRGGRETQYF. The CDR3 nucleotides read TGTGCCAGCAGCCGTGGGGGGAGGGAGACCCAGTACTTC.

This rearrangement joins TRBV5-3 to TRBJ2-7; TRBD2 is a possible D gene (5 bases). TRBV5-3 is annotated as an ORF whose role is uncertain. V was trimmed by 3 bases and J by 8 bases, leaving 21 bases between them. This CDR3 is 15 amino acids long. The CDR3 nucleotides are TGTGCCAGAAGCTCCCCTGGAAGGGCGGGTTACAAGCAGTACTTC. As protein: CARSSPGRAGYKQYF.

The rearrangement uses TRBV4-1 and TRBJ2-3, with TRBD2 as a possible D gene (5 bases). CDR3 size: 14 residues. V gave up 2 bases and J gave up 6 bases, with 12 bases separating them. In germline, CDR1 is MGHRA, CDR2 YSYEKL. CDR3 sequence (DNA): TGCGCCAGCAGCCAAATCGGGGTGGGCGATACGCAGTATTTT. Its translation is CASSQIGVGDTQYF.

A few counts support this clone. This chain links TRBV9 with TRBJ1-6, with TRBD1 as a possible D gene (5 bases). The CDR3 has 14 residues. Germline V gene data show CDR1 as SGDLS and CDR2 as YYNGEE. Trimming took off 4 bases at V and 10 bases at J, with 15 bases between the two ends. CDR3 DNA: TGTGCCAGCAGCCCCGGCGGGGGATGGTCACCCCTCCACTTT. This sequence encodes CASSPGGGWSPLHF.

A single count supports this clone. This sequence joins TRBV12-5 and TRBJ1-1, with 8 bases fitting TRBD1. The CDR3 is made up of 17 amino acids. Germline CDR1 is LGHNT and CDR2 is FRNRAP. Trimming cost V 5 bases and J 1 base; bases outside gene matches: 12. CDR3 loop: CASGPRTGHESNTEAFF. The CDR3 bases are TGTGCTAGTGGTCCCCGGACAGGGCACGAATCGAACACTGAAGCTTTCTTT.

This chain links TRBV28 with TRBJ2-7; unclear D gene. There are 11 residues in the CDR3. V lost 7 bases, J lost 4 bases, and 8 bases lay in between. Germline CDR1 and CDR2: MDHEN and SYDVKM. The chain's CDR3 is CASIGEYEQYF. DNA of the CDR3: TGTGCCAGCATAGGCGAGTACGAGCAGTACTTC.

V and J are TRBV30 and TRBJ2-6; the D is unclear. Germline CDR1 is GTSNPN and CDR2 is SVGIG (reference sequence). Trimming cost V 7 bases and J 0 bases, with 10 bases left between them. The CDR3 consists of 14 residues. The CDR3 here is CALRPVSGANVLTF. Written as DNA, the CDR3 is TGTGCCTTAAGACCGGTCTCTGGGGCCAACGTCCTGACTTTC.

The rearrangement joins TRBV27 to TRBJ2-1; no reliable D call. CDR3 size: 10 residues. Germline CDR1 MNHEY, CDR2 SMNVEV (reference sequence). With 11 bases removed from V and 4 bases from J, the gap between germline ends came to 6 bases. The CDR3 DNA reads as TGTGCCTGTGGATACAATGAGCAGTTCTTC. As protein: CACGYNEQFF.

The chain carries TRBV25-1 and TRBJ2-1, with D tentatively TRBD1 (6 bases). The V and J ends lost 1 base and 8 bases respectively, with 15 bases between them. The germline V gene has CDR1 MGHDK and CDR2 SYGVNS. There are 15 residues in the CDR3. The CDR3 here is CASSESLGAGDEQFF. Here the CDR3 DNA reads TGTGCCAGCAGTGAATCATTGGGGGCAGGAGATGAGCAGTTCTTC. Together with reference TRBV25-1 and TRBJ2-1, the CDR3 gives the full variable domain: EADIYQTPRYLVIGTGKKITLECSQTMGHDKMYWYQQDPGMELHLIHYSYGVNSTEKGDLSSESTVSRIRTEHFPLTLESARPSHTSQYLCASSESLGAGDEQFFGPGTRLTVL.

The chain uses TRBV9 and TRBJ2-1; 7 bases match TRBD2. The length of the CDR3 is 15 residues. Germline V lookup: CDR1 SGDLS, CDR2 YYNGEE. Unmatched junction bases numbered 13, after V lost 4 bases and J lost 9 bases. In DNA form, the CDR3 reads TGTGCCAGCAGCCTCGAGTTTAGCGGGTTAGGTGAGCAGTTCTTC. Protein sequence: CASSLEFSGLGEQFF.

This chain uses TRBV10-3 with TRBJ2-5; D unresolved. The CDR3 loop spans 12 amino acids. Germline loops: CDR1 ENHRY, CDR2 SYGVKD. V gave up 5 bases and J gave up 5 bases, with 9 bases separating them. The CDR3 sequence: CAISPAGETQYF. In DNA, the CDR3 is TGTGCCATCAGTCCGGCTGGCGAGACCCAGTACTTC.

This clone has a single count. V gene TRBV6-6 combines with J gene TRBJ1-1, with D possibly matching TRBD1 (6 bases). V lost 4 bases, J lost 5 bases, and 11 bases lay in between. The germline gives CDR1 MNHNY, CDR2 SVGAGI (reference sequence). The CDR3 is made up of 13 amino acids. The CDR3 region is CASSLGGWTEAFF. The CDR3 nucleotides are TGTGCCAGCAGTTTAGGGGGTTGGACTGAAGCTTTCTTT.

The chain links TRBV11-2 to TRBJ2-6; 7 bases line up with TRBD2. After removal of 0 bases from V and 2 bases from J, the junction contained 1 base not matched to a gene. CDR1 is SGHAT, CDR2 FQNNGV, per germline. The CDR3 runs 16 residues. CDR3 coding DNA: TGTGCCAGCAGCTTAGAGGGGGGGGCTGGGGCCAACGTCCTGACTTTC. Translating it yields CASSLEGGAGANVLTF.

The chain couples TRBV30 to TRBJ1-6; 9 positions agree with TRBD1. CDR1 is GTSNPN, CDR2 SVGIG, per germline (reference sequence). V shed 5 bases, J shed 8 bases, and the junction held 4 bases outside the gene matches. The CDR3 consists of 13 residues. The CDR3 spells CAWEGQGHSPLHF. The CDR3 DNA is TGTGCCTGGGAGGGACAGGGACATTCACCCCTCCACTTT. Looking up the rest from reference TRBV30 and TRBJ1-6 gives the full variable domain: SQTIHQWPATLVQPVGSPLSLECTVEGTSNPNLYWYRQAAGRGLQLLFYSVGIGQISSEVPQNLSASRPQDRQFILSSKKLLLSDSGFYLCAWEGQGHSPLHFGNGTRLTVT.

This chain links TRBV5-4 with TRBJ2-3; weak D call: TRBD2 (7 bases). Per germline, CDR1 SGHNT and CDR2 YYREEE (reference sequence). The CDR3 length is 15 residues. The germline V and J ends were trimmed by 6 bases and 2 bases, with 16 bases remaining between them. CDR3 coding DNA: TGTGCCAGCACCCCGGGCGGGGGCTTCACAGATACGCAGTATTTT. Encoded protein: CASTPGGGFTDTQYF.

This chain uses TRBV18 with TRBJ1-1; 9 nucleotides line up with TRBD1. The CDR3 runs 15 residues. Trimming took 4 bases from V and 7 from J; bases not matched to a gene: 10. Germline CDR1 and CDR2: KGHSH and LQKENI. For the CDR3, the DNA is TGTGCCAGCTCACTCGGGAACAGGGGGCGCGTTGAAGCTTTCTTT. As protein: CASSLGNRGRVEAFF.

V and J are TRBV7-8 and TRBJ2-7, with D possibly TRBD1 on 7 matching bases. The CDR3 is 14 amino acids. With 3 bases removed from V and 10 bases from J, the gap between germline ends came to 19 bases. Germline V gene data show CDR1 as SGHVS and CDR2 as FQNEAQ. The CDR3 DNA follows: TGTGCCAGCAGCTTTTGGACAGGCACGGAGGGACAGTACTTC. It is translated as CASSFWTGTEGQYF.

The table lists this clone with a count of one. The chain combines TRBV9 with TRBJ2-6; a possible D gene is TRBD1 (6 bases). Trimming took 4 bases from V and 1 from J, leaving 9 bases between them. CDR1 SGDLS and CDR2 YYNGEE come from the germline V gene. The CDR3 is 15 amino acids. In DNA, the CDR3 is TGTGCCAGCAGCATACAGGGATCTGGGGCCAACGTCCTGACTTTC. Translated: CASSIQGSGANVLTF.

The rearrangement joins TRBV5-6 to TRBJ1-2; D call uncertain. This CDR3 contains 13 residues. Trimming took 9 bases from V and 3 from J, leaving 15 bases between them. Germline CDR1 reads SGHDT; CDR2 reads YYEEEE. The CDR3 DNA reads TGTGCCACCCAAAAGGGCGGCTACTATGGCTACACCTTC. It is translated as CATQKGGYYGYTF. The variable domain in full, with the rest retrieved from reference TRBV5-6 and TRBJ1-2, is DAGVTQSPTHLIKTRGQQVTLRCSPKSGHDTVSWYQQALGQGPQFIFQYYEEEERQRGNFPDRFSGHQFPNYSSELNVNALLLGDSALYLCATQKGGYYGYTFGSGTRLTVV.

The rearrangement uses TRBV5-1 and TRBJ2-3, with 10 positions matching TRBD1. V gave up 1 base and J gave up 4 bases; unmatched junction bases: 6. This CDR3 comprises 16 residues. Germline V CDR1 and CDR2: SGHRS, YFSETQ. CDR3 residues: CASSLRETGGPDTQYF. CDR3 nucleotides: TGCGCCAGCAGCTTGAGGGAGACAGGGGGCCCAGATACGCAGTATTTT.

The chain couples TRBV6-1 to TRBJ1-1, with D perhaps TRBD1 (5 bases). This CDR3 is built from 13 residues. Germline CDR1 and CDR2: MNHNS and SASEGT. Between the trimmed V and J ends, which lost 7 bases and 2 bases, there was a span of 11 bases. For the CDR3, the DNA is TGTGCCAGCACCTGGACATCTAACACTGAAGCTTTCTTT. The encoded protein is CASTWTSNTEAFF.

V is TRBV6-5 and J is TRBJ1-2; D ambiguous. The CDR3 spans 14 residues. V was shortened by 4 bases and J by 5 bases, with 14 bases between the two germline ends. CDR1 and CDR2 (germline): MNHEY, SVGAGI. As DNA, the CDR3 is TGTGCCAGCAGTTTAGGGAGAGACCTATATGGCTACACCTTC. Amino acid sequence: CASSLGRDLYGYTF.

The V call is TRBV4-1, the J call TRBJ2-3; a weak D match, TRBD1 (6 bases). The CDR3 runs to 18 residues. V gave up 3 bases and J gave up 6 bases, with 25 bases separating them. Germline V gene data show CDR1 as MGHRA and CDR2 as YSYEKL. Here the CDR3 DNA reads TGCGCCAGCAGCCACTCGACAGGTTTCACGGAAAGAGCGGATACGCAGTATTTT. Its translation is CASSHSTGFTERADTQYF.